A selection of T cell receptor beta chains follows, all from one sample in a study of molecular identifiers for immune sequencing clone quantification. TCRdb redid the calling of the PCR reads with MiXCR, one entry per CDR3 protein. The repertoire holds more than 450,000 distinct CDR3 sequences, with about 22% as singletons. The sequencing input was naive CD8+ T cells from blood, with Jurkat cell RNA spiked in. These receptors originate from a human donor in good health. Some libraries in this study had Jurkat cell RNA spiked in. Each CDR3 is given with its conserved first and last residue. The D gene is left open where the match is weak. Size is stated for part of the rows, as once, few or many counts, or as a class when the clone is expanded.

>.|TRBV2|TRBD2|TRBJ2-3
CASSTSPGTSGVTDTQYF
TGTGCCAGCAGTACAAGTCCCGGGACTAGCGGGGTCACAGATACGCAGTATTTT
>few|TRBV5-6|.|TRBJ2-7
CASRWWGAHYEQYF
TGTGCCAGCAGGTGGTGGGGCGCCCACTACGAGCAGTACTTC
>few|TRBV29-1|TRBD1|TRBJ2-7
CSSTGTGRKQYF
TGCAGCTCGACCGGGACAGGGAGGAAGCAGTACTTC
>few|TRBV11-3|.|TRBJ1-1
CAGIRGRRRSNAFF
TGTGCCGGTATACGAGGGAGACGCCGATCCAATGCTTTCTTT
>.|TRBV28|TRBD1|TRBJ2-2
CANSDRLSGEPFF
TGTGCCAACTCGGACAGGTTGTCAGGGGAGCCGTTTTTT
>many|TRBV15|.|TRBJ2-1
CATSRGNRVDNEQFF
TGTGCCACCAGCAGAGGGAACAGGGTTGACAATGAGCAGTTCTTC
>.|TRBV19|TRBD1|TRBJ2-7
CASSIGTGGYGQYF
TGTGCCAGTAGTATAGGGACAGGGGGCTACGGGCAGTACTTC
>many|TRBV4-2|TRBD2|TRBJ2-7
CASSHPQGLAVYEQYF
TGTGCCAGCAGCCACCCTCAGGGACTAGCGGTCTACGAGCAGTACTTC
>.|TRBV23-1|.|TRBJ2-2
CASSSLARVETGELFF
TGCGCCAGCAGCTCCCTCGCCAGGGTTGAGACCGGGGAGCTGTTTTTT
>.|TRBV19|.|TRBJ1-5
CASSGTGTRNRPQHF
TGTGCCAGTAGTGGAACCGGGACAAGGAATCGGCCCCAGCATTTT
>many|TRBV23-1|.|TRBJ2-2
CASSDDVGRTGELFF
TGCGCCAGCAGTGACGACGTGGGGCGGACCGGGGAGCTGTTTTTT
>many|TRBV2|.|TRBJ1-1
CASSEGLPRFNTEAFF
TGTGCCAGCAGTGAGGGACTGCCCAGGTTTAACACTGAAGCTTTCTTT
>few|TRBV12-3/TRBV12-4|.|TRBJ1-1
CASSLVRVEAFF
TGTGCCAGCAGTTTAGTACGGGTCGAAGCTTTCTTT
>many|TRBV19|.|TRBJ2-6
CASSITYAGANVLTF
TGTGCCAGTAGTATCACATACGCTGGGGCCAACGTCCTGACTTTC
>few|TRBV11-2|.|TRBJ2-2
CASSFFDRDTGELFF
TGTGCCAGCAGCTTCTTCGACAGAGACACCGGGGAGCTGTTTTTT
>.|TRBV19|TRBD1|TRBJ2-5
CASSTARTGGLETQYF
TGTGCCAGTAGCACAGCTAGGACAGGGGGCCTTGAGACCCAGTACTTC
>many|TRBV27|TRBD1|TRBJ2-3
CASSHGQGSIPDTQYF
TGTGCCAGCAGTCACGGACAGGGGTCAATTCCAGATACGCAGTATTTT
>many|TRBV28|.|TRBJ2-3
CASSLFGFGTDTQYF
TGTGCCAGCAGTTTATTTGGGTTTGGCACAGATACGCAGTATTTT
>few|TRBV5-6|.|TRBJ2-7
CASSFQGGRYEQYF
TGTGCCAGCAGCTTTCAGGGGGGCCGGTACGAGCAGTACTTC
>few|TRBV19|.|TRBJ1-2
CATYYPESDYGYTF
TGTGCCACCTATTACCCAGAGAGTGACTATGGCTACACCTTC
>.|TRBV2|TRBD2|TRBJ2-3
CASSVTTSGGYTDTQYF
TGTGCCAGCAGTGTCACAACTAGCGGGGGATATACAGATACGCAGTATTTT
>many|TRBV20-1|TRBD2|TRBJ2-7
CSARSGLAAEQYF
TGCAGTGCTAGGTCGGGACTAGCTGCAGAGCAGTACTTC
>many|TRBV30|.|TRBJ2-1
CAWSEGTGEDYNEQFF
TGTGCCTGGAGTGAGGGAACAGGGGAGGACTACAATGAGCAGTTCTTC
>few|TRBV27|.|TRBJ1-3
CASSFAGAGNTIYF
TGTGCCAGCAGTTTTGCAGGGGCTGGAAACACCATATATTTT
>few|TRBV9|TRBD1|TRBJ1-2
CASSASRAGGVYGYTF
TGTGCCAGCAGCGCATCCCGTGCAGGGGGCGTCTATGGCTACACCTTC
>many|TRBV6-5|.|TRBJ2-2
CASSYSPGGELFF
TGTGCCAGCAGTTACTCCCCGGGCGGGGAGCTGTTTTTT
>many|TRBV7-2|TRBD1|TRBJ1-1
CASSLASGTVFF
TGTGCCAGCAGCCTAGCCTCCGGGACAGTCTTCTTT
>.|TRBV15|.|TRBJ2-3
CATSGAWGASTDTQYF
TGTGCCACCAGCGGGGCATGGGGTGCTAGCACAGATACGCAGTATTTT
>many|TRBV28|TRBD1|TRBJ2-3
CASRLEGQGIDTQYF
TGTGCCAGCAGACTAGAGGGACAGGGAATAGATACGCAGTATTTT
>.|TRBV7-2|.|TRBJ2-7
CASSLGQTLFREQYF
TGTGCCAGCAGCTTAGGACAGACCCTATTTCGTGAGCAGTACTTC
>.|TRBV30|.|TRBJ1-1
CASYPRGLSTEAFF
TGTGCCTCCTACCCCAGGGGCCTTTCCACTGAAGCTTTCTTT
>.|TRBV2|TRBD2|TRBJ2-5
CASSGRLAGGPRETQYF
TGTGCCAGCAGTGGTAGACTAGCGGGGGGGCCTCGTGAGACCCAGTACTTC
>few|TRBV27|.|TRBJ2-1
CASGRGRNEQFF
TGTGCCAGCGGGCGGGGACGCAATGAGCAGTTCTTC
>.|TRBV3-1|TRBD1|TRBJ1-4
CASSLGQAGERLFF
TGTGCCAGCAGCCTGGGACAGGCGGGCGAAAGACTGTTTTTT
>.|TRBV29-1|TRBD1|TRBJ2-1
CSAEDRGVRWNEQFF
TGCAGCGCCGAAGACAGGGGGGTCCGGTGGAATGAGCAGTTCTTC
>many|TRBV5-6|.|TRBJ2-5
CASSDYLFEQETQYF
TGTGCCAGCAGCGACTATCTATTTGAGCAAGAGACCCAGTACTTC
>many|TRBV4-1|.|TRBJ1-1
CASSQGEGMNTEAFF
TGCGCCAGCAGCCAAGGCGAGGGAATGAACACTGAAGCTTTCTTT
>few|TRBV28|TRBD1|TRBJ1-2
CASSSLDRAFDYGYTF
TGTGCCAGCAGTTCCCTCGACAGGGCATTCGATTATGGCTACACCTTC
>many|TRBV19|.|TRBJ2-1
CASSTATYNEQFF
TGTGCCAGTAGTACCGCGACCTACAATGAGCAGTTCTTC
>few|TRBV6-1|.|TRBJ2-7
CASSVGRGRYF
TGTGCCAGCAGTGTCGGCCGCGGCCGGTACTTC
>many|TRBV6-6|.|TRBJ2-3
CASSYSLGSYSTDTQYF
TGTGCCAGCAGTTACTCGCTCGGATCTTATAGCACAGATACGCAGTATTTT
>many|TRBV28|.|TRBJ2-3
CASTRQGGSSTDTQYF
TGTGCCAGCACCCGACAGGGAGGTTCTAGCACAGATACGCAGTATTTT
>many|TRBV10-3|.|TRBJ2-5
CAISDHRASAPETQYF
TGTGCCATCAGTGACCACAGGGCCTCAGCTCCAGAGACCCAGTACTTC
>.|TRBV10-2|.|TRBJ1-5
CASSESRGNYQPQHF
TGCGCCAGCAGTGAGTCCCGGGGGAACTATCAGCCCCAGCATTTT
>few|TRBV7-2|.|TRBJ2-5
CASSLGSGLQETQYF
TGTGCCAGCAGCTTAGGATCTGGGCTTCAAGAGACCCAGTACTTC
>.|TRBV15|TRBD2|TRBJ2-1
CATSSAGNSYNEQFF
TGTGCCACCTCGTCAGCGGGAAACTCCTACAATGAGCAGTTCTTC
>.|TRBV7-9|.|TRBJ1-2
CASSPGIRGYGYTF
TGTGCCAGCAGCCCAGGGATAAGGGGCTATGGCTACACCTTC
>many|TRBV28|TRBD1|TRBJ2-7
CASSSWTGQDYEQYF
TGTGCCAGCAGCTCATGGACAGGTCAGGATTACGAGCAGTACTTC
>.|TRBV7-3|TRBD1|TRBJ1-4
CASSPPGQATNEKLFF
TGTGCCAGCAGCCCTCCCGGACAGGCAACTAATGAAAAACTGTTTTTT
>many|TRBV7-6|TRBD1|TRBJ1-1
CASSQMGTVNTEAFF
TGTGCCAGCAGCCAGATGGGGACAGTGAACACTGAAGCTTTCTTT
>few|TRBV27|TRBD2|TRBJ2-7
CASSFVAGYYEQYF
TGTGCCAGCAGTTTCGTAGCGGGGTACTACGAGCAGTACTTC
>many|TRBV13|TRBD2|TRBJ2-3
CASSPSLAGAPDTQYF
TGTGCCAGCAGCCCCTCACTAGCGGGGGCCCCAGATACGCAGTATTTT
>.|TRBV30|.|TRBJ1-1
CAWSVDQGNGAFF
TGTGCCTGGAGTGTAGACCAGGGCAACGGAGCTTTCTTT
>.|TRBV21-1|.|TRBJ2-3
CASTGDRHQLSSTDTQYF
TGTGCCAGCACAGGGGACAGGCACCAATTATCTAGCACAGATACGCAGTATTTT
>many|TRBV3-1|.|TRBJ2-4
CASSQGNLAKNIQYF
TGTGCCAGCAGCCAAGGCAACCTAGCCAAAAACATTCAGTACTTC
>few|TRBV13|.|TRBJ1-1
CASSPGETAFF
TGTGCCAGCAGCCCCGGGGAGACAGCTTTCTTT
>.|TRBV12-3/TRBV12-4|.|TRBJ2-7
CASSPETGTYEQYF
TGTGCCAGCAGCCCTGAGACAGGTACCTACGAGCAGTACTTC